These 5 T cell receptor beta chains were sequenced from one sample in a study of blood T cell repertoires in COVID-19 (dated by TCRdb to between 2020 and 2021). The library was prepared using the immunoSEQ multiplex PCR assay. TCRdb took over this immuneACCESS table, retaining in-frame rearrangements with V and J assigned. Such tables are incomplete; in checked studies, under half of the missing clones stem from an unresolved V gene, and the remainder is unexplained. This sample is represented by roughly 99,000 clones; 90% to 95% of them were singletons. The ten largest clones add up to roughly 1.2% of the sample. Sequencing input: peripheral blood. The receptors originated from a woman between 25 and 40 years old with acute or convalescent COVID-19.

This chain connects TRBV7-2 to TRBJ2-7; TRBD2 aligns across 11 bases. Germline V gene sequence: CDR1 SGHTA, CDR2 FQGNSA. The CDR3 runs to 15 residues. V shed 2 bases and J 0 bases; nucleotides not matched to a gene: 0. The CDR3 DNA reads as TGTGCCAGCAGCTTAACTAGCGGGAGCTCCTACGAGCAGTACTTC. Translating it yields CASSLTSGSSYEQYF.

The DNA of the CDR3 is TGTGCCACCACGGGACAGGGGCCAAATCAGCCCCAGCATTTT. Protein sequence: CATTGQGPNQPQHF. The V call is TRBV19, the J call TRBJ1-5; TRBD1 aligns across 10 bases. The germline V gene encodes CDR1 LNHDA and CDR2 SQIVND (reference sequence). This CDR3 is 14 amino acids long. Trimming removed 10 bases from V and 4 bases from J; junction bases left unmatched: 7.

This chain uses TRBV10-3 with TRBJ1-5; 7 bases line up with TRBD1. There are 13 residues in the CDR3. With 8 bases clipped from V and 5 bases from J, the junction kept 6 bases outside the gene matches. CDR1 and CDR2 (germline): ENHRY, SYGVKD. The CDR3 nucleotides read TGTGCCATCCGACAGGGATTGGATCAGCCCCAGCATTTT. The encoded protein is CAIRQGLDQPQHF.

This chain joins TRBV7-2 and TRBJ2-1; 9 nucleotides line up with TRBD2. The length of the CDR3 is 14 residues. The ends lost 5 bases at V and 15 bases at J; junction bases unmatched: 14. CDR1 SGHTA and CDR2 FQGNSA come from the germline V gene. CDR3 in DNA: TGTGCCAGCAGCGTAGGGACTAGCCCTAAAGTCGGGTTCTTC. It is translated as CASSVGTSPKVGFF. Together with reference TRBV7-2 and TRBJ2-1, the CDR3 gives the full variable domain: GAGVSQSPSNKVTEKGKDVELRCDPISGHTALYWYRQSLGQGLEFLIYFQGNSAPDKSGLPSDRFSAERTGGSVSTLTIQRTQQEDSAVYLCASSVGTSPKVGFFGPGTRLTVL.

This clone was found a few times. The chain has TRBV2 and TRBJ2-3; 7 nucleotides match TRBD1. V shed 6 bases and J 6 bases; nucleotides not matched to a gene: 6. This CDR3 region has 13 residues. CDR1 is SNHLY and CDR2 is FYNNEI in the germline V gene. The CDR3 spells CASSLDREDTQYF. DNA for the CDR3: TGTGCCAGCAGCCTCGACAGGGAGGATACGCAGTATTTT.